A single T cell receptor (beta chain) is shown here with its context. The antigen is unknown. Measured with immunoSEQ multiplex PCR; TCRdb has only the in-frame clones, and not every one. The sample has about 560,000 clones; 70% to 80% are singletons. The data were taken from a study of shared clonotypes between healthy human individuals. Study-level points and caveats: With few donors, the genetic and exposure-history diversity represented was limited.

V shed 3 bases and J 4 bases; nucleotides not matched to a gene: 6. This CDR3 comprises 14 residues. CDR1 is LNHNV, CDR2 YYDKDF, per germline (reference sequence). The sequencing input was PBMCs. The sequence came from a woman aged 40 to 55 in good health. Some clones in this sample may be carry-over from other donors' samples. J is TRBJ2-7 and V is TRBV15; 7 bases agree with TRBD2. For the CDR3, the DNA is TGTGCCACCAGCAGTGTCCGGGAGGCTTACGAGCAGTACTTC. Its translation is CATSSVREAYEQYF. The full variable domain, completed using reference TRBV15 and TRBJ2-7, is DAMVIQNPRYQVTQFGKPVTLSCSQTLNHNVMYWYQQKSSQAPKLLFHYYDKDFNNEADTPDNFQSRRPNTSFCFLDIRSPGLGDTAMYLCATSSVREAYEQYFGPGTRLTVT.